Included here is one T cell receptor beta chain sequence, with context. Roughly 0.5 to 1 ug RNA was reverse transcribed with random hexamers. A multiplex approach, immunoSEQ multiplex PCR, amplified TCR beta CDR3 across 54 Vbeta and 13 Jbeta. A single record per CDR3 protein comes from TCRdb applying MiXCR to the immunoSEQ multiplex PCR reads. The sample holds some 110,000 distinct CDR3 sequences; just under 95% are singletons and the top ten take less than 0.3%. High-throughput TCR beta sequencing covered peripheral CD8+ and CD4+ T cells. These data belong to a study of CD8 T cells in Susac syndrome. Whole-study context: Patients with Susac syndrome were, at the time of blood collection, therapy-naive, maintained on corticosteroids, or maintained on intravenous immunoglobulin alone.

Germline-derived CDR1 and CDR2 are SQVTM and ANQGSEA. This CDR3 spans 11 amino acids. V shed 4 bases and J shed 2 bases, with 5 bases lying between them. The clonotype originates from a human donor with Susac syndrome. This chain uses TRBV29-1 with TRBJ1-2; D not certain. What was sequenced was CD8+ T cells from PBMCs. CDR3 in amino acids: CSVAGNYGYTF. In DNA, the CDR3 is TGCAGCGTTGCTGGGAACTATGGCTACACCTTC.